This T cell receptor (beta chain) originates from a study of cytomegalovirus exposure and HLA in healthy donors. Overall study results and limits: Reports credit the classifier with highly specific, highly sensitive diagnosis of cytomegalovirus status. The study found most TCR sequences rare, yet found some public TCRs in many donors. The study flagged roughly 160 TCR beta chains as cytomegalovirus-associated. V- and J-gene trimming in TCR beta was tied to a missense DCLRE1C variant by an analysis performed later.

This CDR3 spans 14 amino acids. Germline V lookup: CDR1 MNHNS, CDR2 SASEGT. V gave up 2 bases and J gave up 2 bases, with 6 bases separating them. A multiplex PCR was run with 60 Vbeta primers and 13 Jbeta primers. The assay was immunoSEQ multiplex PCR, and TCRdb's table has in-frame clones only and misses some. The sample lists about 170,000 clones; roughly 80% were seen once. Turning to this clone: Its antigen is unidentified.

The sequence derives from a girl aged 2-10 years in good health and CMV-seropositive. Sequenced input: PBMCs. The chain links TRBV6-1 to TRBJ2-2, with D unresolved. CDR3 nucleotide sequence: TGTGCCAGCAGTGAACTAGGCAACACCGGGGAGCTGTTTTTT. This translates into CASSELGNTGELFF.